The 16 T cell receptor beta chains listed next were all sequenced from one sample in a study of long-term antiretroviral therapy in people with HIV. Running of the v3.0 immunoSEQ assay took place at survey level. The data were produced by immunoSEQ multiplex PCR, yet TCRdb's version contains in-frame clones alone and is incomplete. The repertoire holds 15,000 to 20,000 clones, with more than 70% as singletons. Sample: unsorted PBMCs, taken at the start of antiretroviral therapy, before treatment. Receptors were obtained from a woman in her forties with HIV.

This chain joins TRBV5-1 and TRBJ2-7; 7 bases map to TRBD2. The V gene's germline CDR1 is SGHRS and CDR2 YFSETQ. V shed 3 bases, J shed 4 bases, and the junction held 13 bases outside the gene matches. This CDR3 is built from 16 residues. CDR3 protein: CASSSMRTSGPYEQYF. In DNA, the CDR3 is TGCGCCAGCAGCTCGATGCGGACTAGTGGACCGTACGAGCAGTACTTC.

The chain combines TRBV19 with TRBJ1-5; unclear D gene. Germline-derived CDR1 and CDR2 are LNHDA and SQIVND (reference sequence). Trimming shortened V by 5 bases and J by 0 bases, and 8 bases separated the two germline ends. The CDR3 is 14 amino acids. DNA for the CDR3: TGTGCCAGTAGTGCCAGAGATAGCAATCAGCCCCAGCATTTT. This sequence encodes CASSARDSNQPQHF.

A single count supports this clone. This chain connects TRBV27 to TRBJ1-1; 9 positions match TRBD1. The CDR3 runs to 16 residues. V shed 6 bases and J 4 bases; nucleotides not matched to a gene: 12. CDR1 and CDR2 from the germline V gene are MNHEY and SMNVEV (reference sequence). The chain's CDR3 is CASRPVPGQGVTEAFF. The CDR3 bases are TGTGCCAGCAGACCAGTCCCGGGACAGGGTGTCACTGAAGCTTTCTTT.

The chain carries TRBV7-7 and TRBJ2-3; D remains unclear. This CDR3 spans 15 amino acids. Trimming removed 3 bases from V and 5 bases from J, with 15 bases in between. Germline lookup yields CDR1 SSHAT and CDR2 FNYEAQ (reference sequence). The CDR3 loop reads CASSFADRPGDTQYF. CDR3 sequence (DNA): TGTGCCAGCAGCTTTGCCGACCGCCCGGGAGATACGCAGTATTTT.

This clone appeared once. The gene calls are TRBV6-4 and TRBJ2-5; D unresolved. V shed 5 bases and J shed 7 bases, with 14 bases lying between them. The CDR3 is made up of 13 amino acids. Germline assignment: CDR1 MRHNA and CDR2 SNTAGT. The CDR3 loop reads CASSPGPEGTQYF. CDR3 in DNA: TGTGCCAGCAGTCCCGGACCCGAAGGGACCCAGTACTTC.

The chain uses TRBV28 and TRBJ1-1; D unresolved. Trimming pared 6 bases from V and 3 bases from J, leaving 14 bases between. Germline V gene sequence: CDR1 MDHEN, CDR2 SYDVKM. CDR3 length equals 14 residues. CDR3 nucleotide sequence: TGTGCCAGCAGGGCGTTTTACCGGGACACTGAAGCTTTCTTT. Amino acid sequence: CASRAFYRDTEAFF.

The rearrangement joins TRBV2 to TRBJ1-6; 8 nucleotides align to TRBD1. Trimming cost V 5 bases and J 7 bases; bases outside gene matches: 4. Germline assignment: CDR1 SNHLY and CDR2 FYNNEI. This CDR3 is built from 14 residues. CDR3 in DNA: TGTGCCAGCAGTCCAGGGGGCAGGAATTCACCCCTCCACTTT. Translation: CASSPGGRNSPLHF.

The genes are TRBV28 and TRBJ2-7, with D perhaps given as TRBD1 or TRBD2 (5 bases each). With 2 bases removed from V and 0 bases from J, the gap between germline ends came to 14 bases. The CDR3 length is 16 residues. Germline V gene lookup returns CDR1 MDHEN and CDR2 SYDVKM. CDR3 in DNA: TGTGCCAGCAGTTTAAACGGTGTTGGGACCTCCTACGAGCAGTACTTC. Translated: CASSLNGVGTSYEQYF.

The chain uses TRBV5-1 and TRBJ1-1; D might be TRBD1 (6 bases). CDR1 and CDR2 (germline): SGHRS, YFSETQ. V dropped 3 bases and J dropped 3 bases, with 12 bases sitting between them. The CDR3 extends over 14 amino acids. CDR3 sequence: CASSSQGGDTEAFF. CDR3 DNA sequence: TGCGCCAGCAGCTCACAGGGCGGGGACACTGAAGCTTTCTTT.

The chain has TRBV6-6 and TRBJ1-6; no firm D call. Trimming stripped 3 bases from V and 7 bases from J, with 13 bases between. Germline values: CDR1 MNHNY, CDR2 SVGAGI (reference sequence). This CDR3 has 15 residues. The CDR3 DNA reads as TGTGCCAGCAGTTATGGGTCGGAGGTCAATTCACCCCTCCACTTT. Its protein product is CASSYGSEVNSPLHF.

The CDR3 here is CASRVGTAQNTEAFF. For the CDR3, the DNA is TGTGCCAGCAGGGTTGGGACAGCTCAGAACACTGAAGCTTTCTTT. V is TRBV2 and J is TRBJ1-1, with 7 nucleotides matching TRBD1. Looked up from germline, CDR1 is SNHLY and CDR2 is FYNNEI. The CDR3 is 15 residues long. Trimming took 6 bases from V and 1 from J; bases not matched to a gene: 8.

This chain joins TRBV5-1 and TRBJ2-3, with TRBD2 matching 7 bases. CDR3 size: 15 residues. Per germline, CDR1 SGHRS and CDR2 YFSETQ. Losses at the gene ends were 5 bases for V and 2 bases for J; bases not matched to a gene: 8. The CDR3 DNA sequence: TGCGCCAGCAGAAGAGCGGGGTGGATCACAGATACGCAGTATTTT. It yields the protein CASRRAGWITDTQYF.

V and J are TRBV20-1 and TRBJ1-1; D perhaps matches TRBD1 (6 bases). This CDR3 has 11 residues. In germline, CDR1 is DFQATT, CDR2 SNEGSKA (reference sequence). V was cut by 6 bases and J by 5 bases, with 10 bases left in between. DNA of the CDR3: TGCAGTGCCAAAGGGGGGACTGAAGCTTTCTTT. It is translated as CSAKGGTEAFF.

This chain uses TRBV7-2 with TRBJ2-7, with 8 bases matching TRBD1. CDR1 is SGHTA and CDR2 is FQGNSA in the germline V gene. V trimming: 5 bases; J trimming: 2 bases; junction bases outside the gene matches: 11. There are 16 residues in the CDR3. In DNA, the CDR3 is TGTGCCAGCAGCCAGGCGACAGGGGAGAAGACCTACGAGCAGTACTTC. Its translation is CASSQATGEKTYEQYF.

CDR3 nucleotide sequence: TGTGCCACCGGGACAGAAGACTCTGGGGCCAACGTCCTGACTTTC. It yields the protein CATGTEDSGANVLTF. The chain links TRBV28 to TRBJ2-6, with TRBD1 matching 7 bases. The V gene end was trimmed by 10 bases and the J gene end by 0 bases; junction bases not matched to a gene: 6. Germline V gives CDR1 MDHEN, CDR2 SYDVKM. The CDR3 runs 15 residues.

This clone is labeled large. The chain carries TRBV29-1 and TRBJ1-2; D uncertain. Germline V CDR1 and CDR2: SQVTM, ANQGSEA. This CDR3 spans 14 amino acids. Trimming stripped 4 bases from V and 5 bases from J, with 17 bases between. The CDR3 DNA is TGCAGCGTTGGGGGAGAGCTTGGGGATTATGGCTACACCTTC. This translates into CSVGGELGDYGYTF. Based on the CDR3 plus reference TRBV29-1 and TRBJ1-2, the full variable domain is SAVISQKPSRDICQRGTSLTIQCQVDSQVTMMFWYRQQPGQSLTLIATANQGSEATYESGFVIDKFPISRPNLTFSTLTVSNMSPEDSSIYLCSVGGELGDYGYTFGSGTRLTVV.